Below, 29 T cell receptor beta chains from the same sample are listed, as sequenced in a study of intratumoral heterogeneity in liver cancer. The hepatocellular carcinoma nodule was sampled at distinct, geographically separated regions. Assay used: immunoSEQ multiplex PCR; TCRdb lists only in-frame clones, some missing. The sample has 6,600 or so clones, 50% to 60% seen once. Sample: tumor tissue, taken before any cancer treatment. The receptors were gathered from a man between 65 and 85 years old with hepatocellular carcinoma.

This clone was observed a handful of times. The chain employs TRBV9 and TRBJ2-2; D is unresolved. This CDR3 contains 14 residues. The germline V gene encodes CDR1 SGDLS and CDR2 YYNGEE. V lost 2 bases and J 5 bases, leaving 10 bases between the germline ends. CDR3 sequence: CASSVGIGTGELFF. As DNA, the CDR3 is TGTGCCAGCAGCGTGGGCATAGGGACCGGGGAGCTGTTTTTT. The variable domain in full, completed from reference TRBV9 and TRBJ2-2, reads DSGVTQTPKHLITATGQRVTLRCSPRSGDLSVYWYQQSLDQGLQFLIQYYNGEERAKGNILERFSAQQFPDLHSELNLSSLELGDSALYFCASSVGIGTGELFFGEGSRLTVL.

There are a few counts of this clone. CDR3: CASSSGGAWETQYF. The CDR3 DNA sequence: TGTGCCAGCAGCTCAGGGGGCGCGTGGGAGACCCAGTACTTC. This rearrangement joins TRBV5-4 to TRBJ2-5; 8 bases agree with TRBD1. The CDR3 extends over 14 amino acids. Per germline, CDR1 SGHNT and CDR2 YYREEE (reference sequence). Germline trimming cut 3 bases from V and 5 bases from J; bases unmatched to any gene: 6.

This clone was picked up a small number of times. The CDR3 ends on some other residue instead of the conserved phenylalanine or tryptophan, so this is likely a read error. It is unclear where the CDR3 begins or ends on the DNA, so no DNA is shown, and the CDR3 is as TCRdb lists it. V gene TRBV6-7 combines with J gene TRBJ1-1. TRBV6-7 is an open reading frame whose function is uncertain. The CDR3 spans 10 residues, counting both ends. CDR3: CASSTSGTPG.

The chain has TRBV9 and TRBJ2-3; 9 bases map to TRBD2. CDR3 length: 16 residues. CDR1 is SGDLS, CDR2 YYNGEE, per germline. With V trimmed by 4 bases and J by 1 base, 7 bases remained unmatched. CDR3 in DNA: TGTGCCAGCAGCCCCTCGGGCGGGGGGGGCACAGATACGCAGTATTTT. Its translation: CASSPSGGGGTDTQYF.

The V call is TRBV7-2, the J call TRBJ2-5; D is uncertain. The V gene lost 6 bases and the J gene lost 1 base, with 12 bases spanning the gap. This CDR3 is 14 amino acids long. The germline V gene encodes CDR1 SGHTA and CDR2 FQGNSA. CDR3 in amino acids: CASRKSSTQETQYF. The CDR3 nucleotides are TGTGCCAGCAGGAAGTCCAGCACCCAAGAGACCCAGTACTTC.

The rearrangement joins TRBV28 to TRBJ2-5; TRBD2 aligns across 13 bases. The CDR3 has 17 amino acids. After removal of 5 bases from V and 5 bases from J, the junction contained 11 bases not matched to a gene. The V gene's germline CDR1 is MDHEN and CDR2 SYDVKM. The CDR3 coding sequence is TGTGCCAGCAGTGCCGGGACTAGCGGGGTCTACCGGGAGACCCAGTACTTC. Translation gives CASSAGTSGVYRETQYF.

This clone turned up a few times. The J gene is TRBJ1-2, the V gene TRBV20-1; unclear D gene. Looked up from germline, CDR1 is DFQATT and CDR2 is SNEGSKA (reference sequence). CDR3 length: 15 amino acids. V lost 3 bases and J 4 bases, leaving 18 bases between the germline ends. DNA for the CDR3: TGCAGTGCTAGTATTGATCTGTCGCTGTTCTATGGCTACACCTTC. Protein sequence: CSASIDLSLFYGYTF.

This clone was counted a few times. The CDR3 region has the DNA TGTGCCAGCAGCGGAGGGGAGACCCAGTACTTC. This translates into CASSGGETQYF. The chain combines TRBV7-9 with TRBJ2-5, with D possibly matching TRBD2 (6 bases). V was clipped by 5 bases and J by 5 bases, with 6 bases between them. The CDR3 totals 11 residues. Germline loops: CDR1 SEHNR, CDR2 FQNEAQ (reference sequence).

By its share, this clone is medium-sized (0.01 to 0.1%). V is TRBV4-1 and J is TRBJ2-1; D possibly corresponds to TRBD1 (5 bases). Germline-derived CDR1 and CDR2 are MGHRA and YSYEKL. V was trimmed by 4 bases and J by 4 bases, leaving 17 bases between them. CDR3 length: 16 amino acids. CDR3 sequence (DNA): TGCGCCAGCAGCCTAGCTTCGAATAGACAGTACAATGAGCAGTTCTTC. As protein: CASSLASNRQYNEQFF.

This chain uses TRBV28 with TRBJ1-2; D not certain. CDR1 and CDR2 from the germline V gene are MDHEN and SYDVKM. The CDR3 contains 13 residues. The V end lost 1 base, the J end lost 5 bases, and 8 bases lay between the germline ends. CDR3 in amino acids: CASSLSASYGYTF. The CDR3 bases are TGTGCCAGCAGTTTATCCGCCAGTTATGGCTACACCTTC.

This sequence joins TRBV7-2 and TRBJ2-4; D perhaps matches TRBD1 (6 bases). Germline V gene lookup returns CDR1 SGHTA and CDR2 FQGNSA. Trimming shortened V by 4 bases and J by 1 base, and 14 bases separated the two germline ends. The CDR3 has 16 residues. The CDR3 protein is CASSSPTDRAKNIQYF. The DNA of the CDR3 is TGTGCCAGCAGCTCACCTACCGACAGGGCCAAAAACATTCAGTACTTC.

This clone was seen just once. The rearrangement links TRBV29-1 to TRBJ1-2; no reliable D call. The CDR3 length is 10 residues. Between the trimmed V and J ends, which lost 3 bases and 8 bases, there was a span of 7 bases. The V gene's germline CDR1 is SQVTM and CDR2 ANQGSEA. CDR3 DNA: TGCAGCGTTGATCTGGCCGGCTACACCTTC. Protein: CSVDLAGYTF.

The rearrangement uses TRBV6-6 and TRBJ1-4, with D maybe TRBD1 (6 bases). The CDR3 has 19 residues. Trimming took 5 bases from V and 4 from J, leaving 26 bases between them. Germline-derived CDR1 and CDR2 are MNHNY and SVGAGI (reference sequence). In DNA form, the CDR3 reads TGTGCCAGCAGTCTGTTTCGGGGGGGCAGGCTGAGGAATAATGAAAAACTGTTTTTT. This codes for CASSLFRGGRLRNNEKLFF.

There are a few counts of this clone. The gene calls are TRBV3-1 (or the pseudogene TRBV3-2) and TRBJ2-5; TRBD2 aligns across 11 bases. CDR1 and CDR2 from the germline V gene are LGHDT and YNNKEL (reference sequence). Losses at the gene ends were 4 bases for V and 5 bases for J; bases not matched to a gene: 6. The CDR3 is 15 residues long. The CDR3 nucleotides read TGTGCCAGCAGCCCATTAGCGGGGGGGCGGGAGACCCAGTACTTC. Translating gives CASSPLAGGRETQYF.

This chain joins TRBV27 and TRBJ2-7, with a tentative D call TRBD2 (5 bases). The CDR3 has 13 residues. Trimming took off 0 bases at V and 6 bases at J, with 9 bases between the two ends. Germline V gene data show CDR1 as MNHEY and CDR2 as SMNVEV (reference sequence). CDR3 loop: CASSLSGRGEQYV. CDR3 bases: TGTGCCAGCAGTTTATCCGGCCGGGGCGAGCAGTACGTC.

The V call is TRBV5-1, the J call TRBJ2-7; D is unclear. The CDR3 is made up of 14 amino acids. Germline V gene data show CDR1 as SGHRS and CDR2 as YFSETQ. The V gene lost 2 bases and the J gene lost 2 bases, with 11 bases spanning the gap. The CDR3 sequence: CASSFDTYTYEQYF. The CDR3 coding sequence is TGCGCCAGCAGCTTCGACACATATACCTACGAGCAGTACTTC.

The CDR3 DNA follows: TGTGCCAGTAGTATTCGGAGCGCAGGCTCCTCTGGGGCCAACGTCCTGACTTTC. It specifies CASSIRSAGSSGANVLTF. The chain has TRBV19 and TRBJ2-6; unclear D gene. V was pared by 3 bases and J by 0 bases, with 15 bases between. The CDR3 consists of 18 residues. Germline V lookup: CDR1 LNHDA, CDR2 SQIVND (reference sequence).

This clone turned up a few times. The rearrangement joins TRBV14 to TRBJ1-5, with D possibly matching TRBD1 (5 bases). There are 15 residues in the CDR3. V lost 0 bases, J lost 6 bases, and 12 bases lay in between. The V gene's germline CDR1 is SGHDN and CDR2 FVKESK. In nucleotides, the CDR3 is TGTGCCAGCAGCCAAGATCAGAGGGACTGTCAGCCCCAGCATTTT. Residues: CASSQDQRDCQPQHF.

The chain carries TRBV4-3 and TRBJ1-2; D remains ambiguous. The germline gives CDR1 LGHNA, CDR2 YSLEER. Deletions cut 5 bases from V and 4 bases from J, with 17 bases between. This CDR3 is built from 15 residues. The CDR3 spells CASSSTPSSAYGYTF. DNA for the CDR3: TGCGCCAGCAGCAGTACCCCCTCCTCGGCCTATGGCTACACCTTC.

The chain uses TRBV3-1 (or the pseudogene TRBV3-2) and TRBJ2-5; 10 positions match TRBD2. CDR3 length: 15 amino acids. Germline V gene sequence: CDR1 LGHDT, CDR2 YNNKEL (reference sequence). V gave up 2 bases and J gave up 6 bases; unmatched junction bases: 6. In nucleotides, the CDR3 is TGTGCCAGCAGCCAACTAGCGGGGGCCCTGAAGACCCAGTACTTC. Residues: CASSQLAGALKTQYF.

This clone occurred a few times. The V gene is TRBV2, the J gene TRBJ1-4; D is possibly TRBD1 (5 bases). V lost 8 bases and J lost 12, with 16 bases in between. Germline V gives CDR1 SNHLY, CDR2 FYNNEI. The CDR3 runs 12 residues. The CDR3 DNA reads TGTGCCAGCCTCCAGGGACGCGGTGAACTGTTTTTT. Translated, it gives CASLQGRGELFF.

The rearrangement links TRBV10-1 to TRBJ2-1; the match to TRBD2 covers 14 bases. Germline lookup yields CDR1 WNHNN and CDR2 SYGVQD (reference sequence). The CDR3 has 17 residues. The J segment lost 7 bases and the V segment lost 5 bases, leaving 10 bases of the junction unmatched. CDR3 bases: TGCGCCAGCAGTTCTACGGGACTAGCGGGGGTCGGGAATGAGCAGTTCTTC. Protein sequence: CASSSTGLAGVGNEQFF.

The CDR3 region has the DNA TGTGCCAGCAGCCAAGGTACTAATTCACCCCTCCACTTT. Encoded protein: CASSQGTNSPLHF. This sequence joins TRBV3-1 (or the pseudogene TRBV3-2) and TRBJ1-6, with unresolved D. V was trimmed by 1 base and J by 6 bases, leaving 4 bases between them. The CDR3 has 13 amino acids. The germline V gene encodes CDR1 LGHDT and CDR2 YNNKEL (reference sequence).

The V and J genes are TRBV25-1 and TRBJ1-5, with D unresolved. The ends were cut back, 3 bases at V and 6 bases at J, with 9 bases in the middle. CDR1 and CDR2 (germline): MGHDK, SYGVNS. The CDR3 totals 13 residues. The CDR3 region has the DNA TGTGCCAGCAGTGACAGGCTCGGTCAGCCCCAGCATTTT. Its translation: CASSDRLGQPQHF.

V gene TRBV7-8 combines with J gene TRBJ2-7; a weak D match, TRBD1 (6 bases). Germline-derived CDR1 and CDR2 are SGHVS and FQNEAQ. Trimming removed 4 bases at V and 5 bases at J, with 18 bases between. This CDR3 contains 15 residues. CDR3 coding DNA: TGTGCCAGCAGCTCCCTGTTTGACAGGTCCGACGAGCAGTACGTC. Protein: CASSSLFDRSDEQYV.

This rearrangement joins TRBV2 to TRBJ1-1; D may be TRBD1 (5 bases). Germline CDR1 is SNHLY and CDR2 is FYNNEI. V was pared by 4 bases and J by 8 bases, with 8 bases between. The CDR3 runs to 11 residues. The CDR3 is CASSGGVEAFF. In DNA, the CDR3 is TGTGCCAGCAGTGGAGGGGTGGAAGCTTTCTTT.

The chain links TRBV15 to TRBJ2-3; no firm D call. The ends were cut back, 5 bases at V and 6 bases at J, with 15 bases in the middle. Per germline, CDR1 LNHNV and CDR2 YYDKDF (reference sequence). This CDR3 has 14 amino acids. The CDR3, as DNA: TGTGCCACCAGCCAACCACCCCCGGATGATACGCAGTATTTT. It translates to CATSQPPPDDTQYF.

This clone is judged medium-sized. The chain employs TRBV7-2 and TRBJ1-2; the D gene is possibly TRBD1 (5 bases). CDR1 SGHTA and CDR2 FQGNSA come from the germline V gene. V lost 4 bases and J lost 6, with 12 bases in between. The CDR3 totals 13 residues. CDR3 in DNA: TGTGCCAGCAGCTATTGGGCCAGGGATGGCTACACCTTC. It is translated as CASSYWARDGYTF.

The chain is built from TRBV2 and TRBJ2-5; possible D gene TRBD2, 5 bases. From germline, CDR1 is SNHLY and CDR2 FYNNEI. V lost 6 bases and J lost 1, with 15 bases in between. CDR3 length equals 15 residues. The DNA of the CDR3 is TGTGCCAGCAGGGAGAATATTGCGGGCCAAGAGACCCAGTACTTC. Amino acids: CASRENIAGQETQYF.